Sequencing of this T cell receptor (beta chain) was carried out in a study of CDR3 diversity in severe acne (dated by TCRdb to between 2018 and 2020). The protocol used for the library was PCR. These reads were obtained on an Illumina HiSeq 2000. TCRdb's own reprocessing of the public reads used fastp at Q25 and MiXCR and kept productive beta chains. Rows merge per CDR3 protein into single entries with the most common DNA and genes. Present in this sample are 85,000 to 120,000 distinct CDR3 sequences, roughly half of which were seen just once. Around 12% of the sample is taken by the ten largest. The CDR3 length equals 13 residues, ends included. Kept here is only the CDR3 DNA, which spans 39 bases and is read in frame from base 1. At the junction V is shortened by 8 bases and J by 2 bases, with 12 bases in between. On this clonotype: No cognate antigen has been identified for it. A much bigger clone sits one base away, suggesting this may be a read error. The conserved phenylalanine or tryptophan normally closing the CDR3 is absent here, so this likely arose from a read error.

The sequence joins TRBV12-3 or TRBV12-4 to TRBJ1-1; no confident D gene assignment can be made. The sequence came from a male donor with acne. Sequenced: blood. The DNA sequence is TGTGCCAGCTGGTTCGGTGAAAACACTGAAGCTTTCGTT. This gives the protein CASWFGENTEAFV.